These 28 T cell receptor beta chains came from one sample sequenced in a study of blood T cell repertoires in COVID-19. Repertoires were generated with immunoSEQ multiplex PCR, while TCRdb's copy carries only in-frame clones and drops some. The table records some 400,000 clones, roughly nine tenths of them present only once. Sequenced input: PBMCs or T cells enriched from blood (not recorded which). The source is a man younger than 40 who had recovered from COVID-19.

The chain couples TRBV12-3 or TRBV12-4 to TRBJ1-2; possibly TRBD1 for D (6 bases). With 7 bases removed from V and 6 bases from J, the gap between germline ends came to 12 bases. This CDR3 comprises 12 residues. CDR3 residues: CASTWGPNGYTF. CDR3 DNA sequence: TGTGCCAGCACCTGGGGGCCGAATGGCTACACCTTC.

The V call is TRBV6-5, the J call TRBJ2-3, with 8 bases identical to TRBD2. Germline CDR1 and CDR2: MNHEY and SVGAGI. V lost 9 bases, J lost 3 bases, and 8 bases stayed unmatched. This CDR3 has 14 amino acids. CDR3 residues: CASQRGGATDTQYF. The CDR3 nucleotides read TGTGCCAGTCAACGGGGGGGGGCAACAGATACGCAGTATTTT.

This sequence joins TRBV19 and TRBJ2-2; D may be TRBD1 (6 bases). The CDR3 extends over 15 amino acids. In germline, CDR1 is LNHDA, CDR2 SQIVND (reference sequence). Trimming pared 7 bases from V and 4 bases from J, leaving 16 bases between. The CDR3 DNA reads TGTGCCAGTACCTCGGGACACTCGGGCACCGGGGAGCTGTTTTTT. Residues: CASTSGHSGTGELFF.

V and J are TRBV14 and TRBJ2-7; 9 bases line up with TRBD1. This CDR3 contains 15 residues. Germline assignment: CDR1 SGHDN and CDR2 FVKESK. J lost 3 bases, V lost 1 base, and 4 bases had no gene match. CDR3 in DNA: TGTGCCAGCAGCCAAGGCGGGACAGGGCTCTACGAGCAGTACTTC. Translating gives CASSQGGTGLYEQYF.

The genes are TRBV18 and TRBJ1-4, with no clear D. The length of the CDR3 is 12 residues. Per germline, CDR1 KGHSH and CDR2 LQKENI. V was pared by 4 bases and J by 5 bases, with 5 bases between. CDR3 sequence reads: CASSRGNEKLFF. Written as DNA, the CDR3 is TGTGCCAGCTCACGAGGAAATGAAAAACTGTTTTTT.

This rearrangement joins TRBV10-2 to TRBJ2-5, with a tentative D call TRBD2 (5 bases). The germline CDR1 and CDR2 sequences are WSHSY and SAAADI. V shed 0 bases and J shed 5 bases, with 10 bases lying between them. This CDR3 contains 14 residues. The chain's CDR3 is CASSESGWRETQYF. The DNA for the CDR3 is TGCGCCAGCAGTGAGTCAGGGTGGAGGGAGACCCAGTACTTC.

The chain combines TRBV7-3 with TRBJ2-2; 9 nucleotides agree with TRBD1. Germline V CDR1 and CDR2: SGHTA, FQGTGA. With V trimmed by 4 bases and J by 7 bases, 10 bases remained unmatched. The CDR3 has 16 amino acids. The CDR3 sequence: CASSSGPGQGIGELFF. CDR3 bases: TGTGCCAGCAGCTCGGGTCCCGGACAGGGGATCGGGGAGCTGTTTTTT.

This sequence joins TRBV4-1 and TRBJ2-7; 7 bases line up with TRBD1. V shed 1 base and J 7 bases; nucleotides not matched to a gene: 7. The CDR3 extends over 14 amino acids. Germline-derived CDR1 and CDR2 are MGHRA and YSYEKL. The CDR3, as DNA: TGCGCCAGCAGCCAAGTTGAGGGGGCTTTTGAGCAGTACTTC. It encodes CASSQVEGAFEQYF.

The CDR3, as DNA: TGTGCCAGCAGCCAAGATATGCCGGGACAGGGGACTCGGGGACCCCTCCACTTT. This encodes CASSQDMPGQGTRGPLHF. The chain uses TRBV3-1 (or the pseudogene TRBV3-2) and TRBJ1-6; 10 bases agree with TRBD1. The CDR3 spans 18 residues. The germline V gene has CDR1 LGHDT and CDR2 YNNKEL (reference sequence). V trimming: 0 bases; J trimming: 12 bases; junction bases outside the gene matches: 14.

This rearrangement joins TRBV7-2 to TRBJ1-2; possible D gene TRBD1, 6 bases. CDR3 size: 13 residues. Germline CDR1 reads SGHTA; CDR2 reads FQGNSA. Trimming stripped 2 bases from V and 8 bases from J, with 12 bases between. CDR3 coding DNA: TGTGCCAGCAGCTTACTTCAGGGACAAGGCTACACCTTC. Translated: CASSLLQGQGYTF.

As DNA, the CDR3 is TGTGCCTGGAGTAGAAGTCGGCTAGCGGGGTACAATGAGCAGTTCTTC. Protein sequence: CAWSRSRLAGYNEQFF. The chain is built from TRBV30 and TRBJ2-1, with 9 bases identical to TRBD2. With 2 bases clipped from V and 4 bases from J, the junction kept 9 bases outside the gene matches. Germline-derived CDR1 and CDR2 are GTSNPN and SVGIG (reference sequence). The CDR3 covers 16 residues. Looking up the rest from reference TRBV30 and TRBJ2-1 gives the full variable domain: SQTIHQWPATLVQPVGSPLSLECTVEGTSNPNLYWYRQAAGRGLQLLFYSVGIGQISSEVPQNLSASRPQDRQFILSSKKLLLSDSGFYLCAWSRSRLAGYNEQFFGPGTRLTVL.

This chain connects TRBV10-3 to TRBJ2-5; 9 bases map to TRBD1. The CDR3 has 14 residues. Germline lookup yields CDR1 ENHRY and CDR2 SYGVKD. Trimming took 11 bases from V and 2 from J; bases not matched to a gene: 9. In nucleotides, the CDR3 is TGTGCCTCCGAAACCGGGACAGGGCAAGAGACCCAGTACTTC. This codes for CASETGTGQETQYF.

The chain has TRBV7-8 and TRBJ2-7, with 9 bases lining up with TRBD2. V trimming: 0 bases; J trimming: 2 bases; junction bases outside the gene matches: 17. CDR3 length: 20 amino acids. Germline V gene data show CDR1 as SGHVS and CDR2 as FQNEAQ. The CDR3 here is CASSLALSFASGISPYEQYF. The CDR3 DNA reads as TGTGCCAGCAGCTTAGCGCTGAGTTTCGCTAGCGGGATCTCACCCTACGAGCAGTACTTC.

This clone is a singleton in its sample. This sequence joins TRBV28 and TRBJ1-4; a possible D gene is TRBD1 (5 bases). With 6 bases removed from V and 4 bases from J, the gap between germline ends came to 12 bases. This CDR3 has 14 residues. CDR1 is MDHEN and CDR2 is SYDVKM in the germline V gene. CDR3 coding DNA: TGTGCCAGCAGCTTGACAGAAAATAATGAAAAACTGTTTTTT. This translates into CASSLTENNEKLFF.

This CDR3 reads CASSHFSRGNTEAFF. The CDR3 DNA is TGCGCCAGCAGCCATTTTTCCAGGGGGAACACTGAAGCTTTCTTT. V and J are TRBV4-1 and TRBJ1-1, with D possibly being TRBD1 (6 bases). Trimming took 3 bases from V and 1 from J, leaving 12 bases between them. Per germline, CDR1 MGHRA and CDR2 YSYEKL. This CDR3 contains 15 residues.

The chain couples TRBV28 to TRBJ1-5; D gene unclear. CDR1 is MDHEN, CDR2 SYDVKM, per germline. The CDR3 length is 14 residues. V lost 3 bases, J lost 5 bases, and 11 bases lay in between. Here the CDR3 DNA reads TGTGCCAGCAGTTTCCCGCTGGGAGATCAGCCCCAGCATTTT. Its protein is CASSFPLGDQPQHF.

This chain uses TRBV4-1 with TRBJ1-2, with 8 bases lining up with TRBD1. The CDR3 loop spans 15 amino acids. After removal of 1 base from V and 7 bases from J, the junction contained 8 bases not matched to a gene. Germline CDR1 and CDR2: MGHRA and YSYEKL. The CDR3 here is CASSQAPRGPSGYTF. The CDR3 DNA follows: TGCGCCAGCAGCCAAGCACCCAGGGGGCCCTCTGGCTACACCTTC.

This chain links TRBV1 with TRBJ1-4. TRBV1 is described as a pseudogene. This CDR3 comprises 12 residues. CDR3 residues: CTSSPTRGKLFF. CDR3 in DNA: TGCACCAGCAGCCCCACCCGGGGGAAACTGTTTTTT.

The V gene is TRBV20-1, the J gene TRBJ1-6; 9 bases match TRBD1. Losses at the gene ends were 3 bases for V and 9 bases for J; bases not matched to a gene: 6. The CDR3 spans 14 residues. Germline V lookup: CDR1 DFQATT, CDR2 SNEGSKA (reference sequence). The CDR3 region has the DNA TGCAGTGCTAGTGTAGGACAGGGGCTTTCACCCCTCCACTTT. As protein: CSASVGQGLSPLHF.

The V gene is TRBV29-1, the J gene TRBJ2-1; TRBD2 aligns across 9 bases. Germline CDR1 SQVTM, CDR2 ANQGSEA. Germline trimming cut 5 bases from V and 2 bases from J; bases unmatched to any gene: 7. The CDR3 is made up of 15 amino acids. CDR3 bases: TGCAGCGTTTCCTTAGCGGGAGTGCCCTACAATGAGCAGTTCTTC. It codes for CSVSLAGVPYNEQFF.

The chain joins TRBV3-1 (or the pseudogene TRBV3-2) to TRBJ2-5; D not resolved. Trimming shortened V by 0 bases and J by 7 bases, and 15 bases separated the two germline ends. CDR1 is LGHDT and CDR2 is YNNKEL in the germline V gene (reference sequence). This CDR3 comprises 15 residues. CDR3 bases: TGTGCCAGCAGCCAAGATTGGAGCAGTCCGGCGACCCAGTACTTC. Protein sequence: CASSQDWSSPATQYF.

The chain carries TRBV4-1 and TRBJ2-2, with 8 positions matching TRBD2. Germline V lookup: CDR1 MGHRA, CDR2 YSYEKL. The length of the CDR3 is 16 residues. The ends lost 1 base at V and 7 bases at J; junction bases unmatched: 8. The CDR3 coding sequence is TGCGCCAGCAGCCAAGCCCCAGCGGGAGATGTCGGGGAGCTGTTTTTT. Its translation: CASSQAPAGDVGELFF.

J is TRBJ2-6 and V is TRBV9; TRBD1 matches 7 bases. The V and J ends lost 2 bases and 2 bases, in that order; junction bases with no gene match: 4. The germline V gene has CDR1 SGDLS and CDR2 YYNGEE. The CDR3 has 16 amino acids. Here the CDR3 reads CASSVATGAGANVLTF. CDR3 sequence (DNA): TGTGCCAGCAGCGTCGCCACAGGGGCTGGGGCCAACGTCCTGACTTTC.

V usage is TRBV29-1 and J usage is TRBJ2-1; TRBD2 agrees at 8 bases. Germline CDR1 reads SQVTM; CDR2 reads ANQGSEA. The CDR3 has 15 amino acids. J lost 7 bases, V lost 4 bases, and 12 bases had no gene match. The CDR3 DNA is TGCAGCGTTGGGGCCCAGCGGGAGCTTAGGAATGAGCAGTTCTTC. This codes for CSVGAQRELRNEQFF.

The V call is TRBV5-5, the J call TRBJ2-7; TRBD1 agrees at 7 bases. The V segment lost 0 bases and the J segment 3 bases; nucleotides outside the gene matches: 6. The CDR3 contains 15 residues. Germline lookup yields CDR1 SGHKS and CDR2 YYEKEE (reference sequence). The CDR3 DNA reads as TGTGCCAGCAGCTTGGGCTACCGGGACAGCTACGAGCAGTACTTC. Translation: CASSLGYRDSYEQYF. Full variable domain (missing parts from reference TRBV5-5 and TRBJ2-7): DAGVTQSPTHLIKTRGQQVTLRCSPISGHKSVSWYQQVLGQGPQFIFQYYEKEERGRGNFPDRFSARQFPNYSSELNVNALLLGDSALYLCASSLGYRDSYEQYFGPGTRLTVT.

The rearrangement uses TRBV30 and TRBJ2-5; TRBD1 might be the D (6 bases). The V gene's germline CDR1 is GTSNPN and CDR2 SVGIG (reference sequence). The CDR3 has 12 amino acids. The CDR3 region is CAGRGGRETQYF. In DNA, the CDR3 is TGTGCGGGCAGGGGCGGCAGGGAGACCCAGTACTTC.

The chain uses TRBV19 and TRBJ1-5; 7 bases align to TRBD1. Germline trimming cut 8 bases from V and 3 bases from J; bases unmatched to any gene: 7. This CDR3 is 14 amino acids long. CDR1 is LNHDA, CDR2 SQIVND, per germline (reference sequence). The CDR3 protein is CASAGTAYNQPQHF. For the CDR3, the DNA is TGTGCCAGTGCAGGGACAGCATACAATCAGCCCCAGCATTTT.

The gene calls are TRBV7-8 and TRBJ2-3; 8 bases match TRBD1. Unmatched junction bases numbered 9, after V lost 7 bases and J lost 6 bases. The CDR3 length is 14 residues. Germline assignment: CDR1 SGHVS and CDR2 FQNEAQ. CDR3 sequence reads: CASKERPGGDTQYF. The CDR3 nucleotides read TGTGCCAGCAAGGAAAGACCAGGGGGCGATACGCAGTATTTT.